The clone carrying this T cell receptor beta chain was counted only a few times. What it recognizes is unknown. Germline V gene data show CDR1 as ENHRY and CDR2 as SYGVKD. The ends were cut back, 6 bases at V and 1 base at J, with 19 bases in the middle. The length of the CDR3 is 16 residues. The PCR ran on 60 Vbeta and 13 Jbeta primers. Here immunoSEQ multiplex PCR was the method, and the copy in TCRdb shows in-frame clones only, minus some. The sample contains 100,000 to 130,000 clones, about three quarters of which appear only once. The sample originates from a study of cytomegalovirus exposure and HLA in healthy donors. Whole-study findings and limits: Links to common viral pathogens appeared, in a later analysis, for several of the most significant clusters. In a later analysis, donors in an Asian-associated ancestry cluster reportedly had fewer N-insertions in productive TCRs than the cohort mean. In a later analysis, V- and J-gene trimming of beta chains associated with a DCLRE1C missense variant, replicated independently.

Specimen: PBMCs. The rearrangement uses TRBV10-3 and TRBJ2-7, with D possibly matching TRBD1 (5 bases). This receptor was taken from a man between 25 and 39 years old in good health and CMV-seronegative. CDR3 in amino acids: CAISPHAGKSSYEQYF. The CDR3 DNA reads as TGTGCCATCAGCCCCCATGCAGGGAAATCGTCCTACGAGCAGTACTTC.